This TCR beta chain was recovered during a study of PD-1 blockade in classical Hodgkin lymphoma. Sequenced by immunoSEQ multiplex PCR; TCRdb stores in-frame clones only, minus some. The table records 17,000 or so clones, just under 85% of them present only once. In the case of this clone: Its antigen is still unknown.

Study outcomes and limitations: Reports described newly diagnosed patients as having lower baseline TCR diversity than healthy donors. No one has yet defined what causes the repertoire differences, which may be disease activity or prior therapy.

The time point denotes: newly diagnosed, previously untreated cHL patient sample. Untreated, newly diagnosed classical Hodgkin lymphoma PBMCs served for comparison. The receptor was isolated from a human donor with classical Hodgkin lymphoma. Sequencing was done on a sample of peripheral blood mononuclear cells (PBMCs).

This CDR3 reads CASSLDSYSNQPQHF. The DNA for the CDR3 is TGTGCCAGCAGTTTAGACAGCTATAGCAATCAGCCCCAGCATTTT. The chain combines TRBV27 with TRBJ1-5; possibly TRBD1 for D (5 bases). The germline CDR1 and CDR2 sequences are MNHEY and SMNVEV (reference sequence). V lost 2 bases, J lost 0 bases, and 8 bases lay in between. The CDR3 has 15 residues.